This T cell receptor beta chain was identified during a study of shared clonotypes between healthy human individuals. Broader study findings: With few donors, the genetic and exposure-history diversity represented was limited. A handful of donors held around 5% of naive CD4 clonotypes in common. Despite large depth, sorted-subset datasets appeared incompletely sequenced.

TCRdb's copy holds only in-frame clones and misses some; the assay was immunoSEQ multiplex PCR. The sample yields some 1.1 million clones, 70% to 80% seen once. Among the donors, all were Caucasian adults who lived in Nashville, Tennessee. V was trimmed by 5 bases and J by 2 bases, leaving 15 bases between them. The CDR3 sequence is 15 residues long. Germline-derived CDR1 and CDR2 are MNHEY and SMNVEV (reference sequence). This clone was seen only a few times. No antigen is known for it. The rearrangement joins TRBV27 to TRBJ1-2; a weak D match, TRBD1 (6 bases). The source of this sequence is a man between 18 and 29 years old in good health. Some clones in this sample may be carry-over from other donors' samples. The sample comprised memory CD4+ T cells from PBMCs. Subset noted: CD45RA-negative fraction. CDR3 nucleotide sequence: TGTGCCAGCAGTAAAACTCGCAGGGGCAACTATGGCTACACCTTC. This codes for CASSKTRRGNYGYTF.